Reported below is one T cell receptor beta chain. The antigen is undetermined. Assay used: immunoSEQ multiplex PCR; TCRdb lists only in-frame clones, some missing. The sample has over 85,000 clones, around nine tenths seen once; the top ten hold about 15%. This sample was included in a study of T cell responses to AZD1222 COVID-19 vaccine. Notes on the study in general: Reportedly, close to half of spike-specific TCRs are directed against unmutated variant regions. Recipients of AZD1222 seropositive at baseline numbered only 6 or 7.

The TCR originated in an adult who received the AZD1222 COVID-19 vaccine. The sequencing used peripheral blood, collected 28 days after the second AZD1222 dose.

The CDR3: CASSLDGNGYTF. The CDR3 coding sequence is TGTGCCAGCAGCTTAGATGGGAACGGCTACACCTTC. The V call is TRBV7-9, the J call TRBJ1-2, with unresolved D. Deletions cut 1 base from V and 8 bases from J, with 8 bases between. This CDR3 is 12 amino acids long. Germline-derived CDR1 and CDR2 are SEHNR and FQNEAQ (reference sequence).